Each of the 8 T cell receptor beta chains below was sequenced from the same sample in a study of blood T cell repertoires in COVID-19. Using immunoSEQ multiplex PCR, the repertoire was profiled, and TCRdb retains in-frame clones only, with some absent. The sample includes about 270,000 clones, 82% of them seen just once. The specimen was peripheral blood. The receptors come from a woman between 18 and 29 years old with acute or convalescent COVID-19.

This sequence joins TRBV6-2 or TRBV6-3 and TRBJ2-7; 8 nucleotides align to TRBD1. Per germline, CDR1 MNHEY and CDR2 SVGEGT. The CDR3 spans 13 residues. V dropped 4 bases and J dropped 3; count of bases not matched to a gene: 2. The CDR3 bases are TGTGCCAGCAGTTGGACAGGGCTCTACGAGCAGTACTTC. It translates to CASSWTGLYEQYF.

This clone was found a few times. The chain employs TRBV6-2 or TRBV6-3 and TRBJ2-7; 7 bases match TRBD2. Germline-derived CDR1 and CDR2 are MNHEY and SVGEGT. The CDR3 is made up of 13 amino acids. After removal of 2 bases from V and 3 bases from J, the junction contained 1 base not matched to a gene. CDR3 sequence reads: CASSYGGDYEQYF. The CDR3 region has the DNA TGTGCCAGCAGTTACGGGGGGGACTACGAGCAGTACTTC.

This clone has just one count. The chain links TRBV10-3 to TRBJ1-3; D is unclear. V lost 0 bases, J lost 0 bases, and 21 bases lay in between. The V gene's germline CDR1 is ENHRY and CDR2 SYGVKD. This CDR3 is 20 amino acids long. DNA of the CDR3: TGTGCCATCAGTGAGTCGCGTAGGGTGCGTGTCGGAGGCTCTGGAAACACCATATATTTT. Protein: CAISESRRVRVGGSGNTIYF.

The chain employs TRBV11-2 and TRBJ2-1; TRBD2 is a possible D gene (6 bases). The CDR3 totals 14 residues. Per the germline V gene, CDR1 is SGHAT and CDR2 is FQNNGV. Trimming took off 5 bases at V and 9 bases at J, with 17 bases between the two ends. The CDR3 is CASSHPGISGEQFF. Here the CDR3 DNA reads TGTGCCAGCAGCCACCCCGGGATTAGCGGTGAGCAGTTCTTC.

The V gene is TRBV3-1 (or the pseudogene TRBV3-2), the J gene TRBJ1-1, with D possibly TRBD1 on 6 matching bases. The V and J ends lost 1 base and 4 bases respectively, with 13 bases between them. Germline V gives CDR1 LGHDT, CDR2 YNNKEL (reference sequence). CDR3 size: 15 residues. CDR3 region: CASSQGQVRGTEAFF. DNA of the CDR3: TGTGCCAGCAGCCAAGGACAGGTCCGGGGCACTGAAGCTTTCTTT.

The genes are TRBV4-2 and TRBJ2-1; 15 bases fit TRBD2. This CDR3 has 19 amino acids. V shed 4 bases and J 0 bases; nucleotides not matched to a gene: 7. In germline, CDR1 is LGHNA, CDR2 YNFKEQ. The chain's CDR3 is CASSLGLAGGPSSYNEQFF. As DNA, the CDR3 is TGTGCCAGCAGCCTCGGACTAGCGGGAGGGCCAAGCTCCTACAATGAGCAGTTCTTC.

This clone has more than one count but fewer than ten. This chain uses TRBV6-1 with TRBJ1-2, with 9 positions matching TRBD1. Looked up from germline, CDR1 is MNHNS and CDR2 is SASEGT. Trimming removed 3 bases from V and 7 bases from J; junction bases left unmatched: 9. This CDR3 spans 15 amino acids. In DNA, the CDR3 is TGTGCCAGCAGTGAGGCCGACAGGGGGGCGGCTGGCTACACCTTC. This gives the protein CASSEADRGAAGYTF.

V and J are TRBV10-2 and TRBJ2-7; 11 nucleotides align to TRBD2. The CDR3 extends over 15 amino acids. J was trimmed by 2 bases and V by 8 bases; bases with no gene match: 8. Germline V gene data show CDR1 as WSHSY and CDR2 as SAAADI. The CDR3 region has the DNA TGCGCCAGCTCCCTGACTAGCGGGGCCACCTACGAGCAGTACTTC. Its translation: CASSLTSGATYEQYF.